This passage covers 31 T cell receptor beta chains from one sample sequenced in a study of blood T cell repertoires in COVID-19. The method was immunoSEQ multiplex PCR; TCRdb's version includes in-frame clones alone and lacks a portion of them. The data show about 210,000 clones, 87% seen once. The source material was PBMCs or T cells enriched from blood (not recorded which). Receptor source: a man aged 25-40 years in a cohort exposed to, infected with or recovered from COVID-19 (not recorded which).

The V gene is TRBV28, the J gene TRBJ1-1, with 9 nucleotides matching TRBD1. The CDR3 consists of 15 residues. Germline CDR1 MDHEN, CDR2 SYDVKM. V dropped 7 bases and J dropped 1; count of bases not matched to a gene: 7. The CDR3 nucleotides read TGTGCCAGCACCGACGGGACAGGGAGGAACACTGAAGCTTTCTTT. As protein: CASTDGTGRNTEAFF.

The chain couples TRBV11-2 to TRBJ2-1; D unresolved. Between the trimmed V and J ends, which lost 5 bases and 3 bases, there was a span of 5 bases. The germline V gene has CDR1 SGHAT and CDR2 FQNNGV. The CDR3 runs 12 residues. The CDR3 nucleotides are TGTGCCAGCAGCCCGGGCTACAATGAGCAGTTCTTC. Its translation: CASSPGYNEQFF.

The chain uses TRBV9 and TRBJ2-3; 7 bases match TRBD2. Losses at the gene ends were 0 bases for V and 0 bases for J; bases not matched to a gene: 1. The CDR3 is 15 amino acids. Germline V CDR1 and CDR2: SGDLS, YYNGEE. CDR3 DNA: TGTGCCAGCAGCGTAGCGGGGGGAAGCACAGATACGCAGTATTTT. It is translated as CASSVAGGSTDTQYF.

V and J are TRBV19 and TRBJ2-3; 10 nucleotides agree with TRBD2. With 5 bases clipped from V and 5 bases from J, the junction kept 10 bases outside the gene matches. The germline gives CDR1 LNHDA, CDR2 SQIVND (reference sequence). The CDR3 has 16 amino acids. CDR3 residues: CASSPSGRALGDTQYF. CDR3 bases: TGTGCCAGTAGTCCAAGCGGGAGGGCCCTGGGAGATACGCAGTATTTT.

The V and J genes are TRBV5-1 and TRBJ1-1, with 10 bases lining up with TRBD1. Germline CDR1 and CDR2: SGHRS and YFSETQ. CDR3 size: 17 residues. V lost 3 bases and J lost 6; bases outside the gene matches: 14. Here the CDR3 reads CASSSRQGAGVGPEAFF. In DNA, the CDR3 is TGCGCCAGCAGCTCAAGACAGGGGGCCGGTGTGGGACCTGAAGCTTTCTTT.

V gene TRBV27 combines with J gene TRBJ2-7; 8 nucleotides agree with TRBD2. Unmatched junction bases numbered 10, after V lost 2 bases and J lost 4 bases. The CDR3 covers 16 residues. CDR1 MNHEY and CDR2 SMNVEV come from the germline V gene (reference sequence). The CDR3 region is CASSLTFVAGRYEQYF. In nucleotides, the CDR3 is TGTGCCAGCAGTTTAACCTTTGTAGCGGGAAGGTACGAGCAGTACTTC.

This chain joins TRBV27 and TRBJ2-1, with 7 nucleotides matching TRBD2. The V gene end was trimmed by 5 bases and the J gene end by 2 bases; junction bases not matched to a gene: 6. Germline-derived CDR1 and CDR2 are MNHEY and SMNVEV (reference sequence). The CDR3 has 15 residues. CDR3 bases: TGTGCCAGCAGTCGGGAGGACCCCACCTACAATGAGCAGTTCTTC. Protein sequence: CASSREDPTYNEQFF.

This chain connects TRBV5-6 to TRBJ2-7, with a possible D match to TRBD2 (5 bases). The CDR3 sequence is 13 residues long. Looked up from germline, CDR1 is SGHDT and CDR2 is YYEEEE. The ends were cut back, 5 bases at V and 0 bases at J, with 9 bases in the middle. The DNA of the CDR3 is TGTGCCAGCAGTCCGGGGAGCTCCTACGAGCAGTACTTC. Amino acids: CASSPGSSYEQYF.

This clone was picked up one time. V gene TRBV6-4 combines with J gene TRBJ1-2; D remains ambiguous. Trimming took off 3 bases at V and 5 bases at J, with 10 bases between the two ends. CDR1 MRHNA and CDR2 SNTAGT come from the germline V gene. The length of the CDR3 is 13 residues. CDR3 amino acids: CASSEFGVYGYTF. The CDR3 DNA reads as TGTGCCAGCAGTGAATTCGGGGTATATGGCTACACCTTC.

CDR3 sequence reads: CASSWGQGDTEAFF. The CDR3, as DNA: TGTGCCAGCAGTTGGGGACAGGGTGACACTGAAGCTTTCTTT. The genes are TRBV28 and TRBJ1-1, with 9 bases identical to TRBD1. After removal of 4 bases from V and 3 bases from J, the junction contained 3 bases not matched to a gene. The CDR3 spans 14 residues. Germline V lookup: CDR1 MDHEN, CDR2 SYDVKM.

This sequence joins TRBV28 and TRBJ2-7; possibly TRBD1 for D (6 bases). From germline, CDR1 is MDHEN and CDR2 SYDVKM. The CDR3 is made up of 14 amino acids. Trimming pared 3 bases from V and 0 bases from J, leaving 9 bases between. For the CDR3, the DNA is TGTGCCAGCAGTTTTCCAGGGGTCTCCTACGAGCAGTACTTC. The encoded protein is CASSFPGVSYEQYF. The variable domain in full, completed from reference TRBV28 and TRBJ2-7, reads DVKVTQSSRYLVKRTGEKVFLECVQDMDHENMFWYRQDPGLGLRLIYFSYDVKMKEKGDIPEGYSVSREKKERFSLILESASTNQTSMYLCASSFPGVSYEQYFGPGTRLTVT.

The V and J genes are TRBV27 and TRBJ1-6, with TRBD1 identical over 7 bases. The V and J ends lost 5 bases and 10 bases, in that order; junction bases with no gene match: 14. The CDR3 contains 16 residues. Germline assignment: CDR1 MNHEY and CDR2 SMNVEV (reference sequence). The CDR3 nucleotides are TGTGCCAGCAGTCCATCTGGTCCGACAGGGATCTCACCCCTCCACTTT. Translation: CASSPSGPTGISPLHF.

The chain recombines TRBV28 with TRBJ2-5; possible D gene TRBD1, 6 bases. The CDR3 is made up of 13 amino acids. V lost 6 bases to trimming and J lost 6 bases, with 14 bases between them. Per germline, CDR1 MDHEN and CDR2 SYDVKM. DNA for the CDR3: TGTGCCAGCAGGGGCAGCAGGGGAAAGACCCAGTACTTC. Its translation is CASRGSRGKTQYF.

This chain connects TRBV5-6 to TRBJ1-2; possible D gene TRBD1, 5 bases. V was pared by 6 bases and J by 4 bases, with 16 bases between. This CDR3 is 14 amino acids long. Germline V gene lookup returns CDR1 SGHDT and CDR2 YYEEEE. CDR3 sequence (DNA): TGTGCCAGCACCCCTTTGGGGCGCTTCTATGGCTACACCTTC. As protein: CASTPLGRFYGYTF.

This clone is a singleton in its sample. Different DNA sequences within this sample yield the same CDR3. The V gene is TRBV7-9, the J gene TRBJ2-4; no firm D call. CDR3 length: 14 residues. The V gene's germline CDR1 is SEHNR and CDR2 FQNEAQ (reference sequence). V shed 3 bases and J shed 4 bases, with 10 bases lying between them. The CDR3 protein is CASSFGQSKNIQYF. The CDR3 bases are TGTGCCAGCAGCTTTGGGCAGTCGAAAAACATTCAGTACTTC.

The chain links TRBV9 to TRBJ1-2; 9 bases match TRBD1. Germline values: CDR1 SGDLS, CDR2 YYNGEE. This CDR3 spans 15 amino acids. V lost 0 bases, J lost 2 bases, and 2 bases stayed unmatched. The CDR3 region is CASSVGDRANYGYTF. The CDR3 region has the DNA TGTGCCAGCAGCGTAGGGGACAGGGCGAACTATGGCTACACCTTC. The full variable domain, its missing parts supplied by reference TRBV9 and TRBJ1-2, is DSGVTQTPKHLITATGQRVTLRCSPRSGDLSVYWYQQSLDQGLQFLIQYYNGEERAKGNILERFSAQQFPDLHSELNLSSLELGDSALYFCASSVGDRANYGYTFGSGTRLTVV.

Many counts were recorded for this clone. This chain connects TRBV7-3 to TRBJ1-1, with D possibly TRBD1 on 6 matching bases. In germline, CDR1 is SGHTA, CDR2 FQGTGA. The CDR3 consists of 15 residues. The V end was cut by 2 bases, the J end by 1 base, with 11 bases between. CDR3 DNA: TGTGCCAGCAGCTTATACCACAGGGCGAACACTGAAGCTTTCTTT. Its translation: CASSLYHRANTEAFF.

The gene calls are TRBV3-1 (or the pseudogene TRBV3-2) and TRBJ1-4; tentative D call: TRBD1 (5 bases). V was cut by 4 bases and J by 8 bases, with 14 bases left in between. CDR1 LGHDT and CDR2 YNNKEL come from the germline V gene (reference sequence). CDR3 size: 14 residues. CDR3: CASSRAQGGEKLFF. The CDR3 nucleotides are TGTGCCAGCAGCCGAGCCCAGGGTGGAGAAAAACTGTTTTTT.

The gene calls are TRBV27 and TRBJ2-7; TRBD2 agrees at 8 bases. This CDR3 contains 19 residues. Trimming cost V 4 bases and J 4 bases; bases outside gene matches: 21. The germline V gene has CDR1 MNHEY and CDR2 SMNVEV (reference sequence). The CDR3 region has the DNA TGTGCCAGCAGTTCCTTGACGGGACAAGGACTAGCTGAACGGTACGAGCAGTACTTC. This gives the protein CASSSLTGQGLAERYEQYF.

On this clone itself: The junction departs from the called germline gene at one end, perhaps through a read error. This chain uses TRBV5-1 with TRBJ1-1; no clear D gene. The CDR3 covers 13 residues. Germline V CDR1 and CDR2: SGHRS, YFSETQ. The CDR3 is CASSYQPTTVAFF. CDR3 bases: TGCGCCAGCAGCTATCAACCCACTACTGTAGCTTTCTTT.

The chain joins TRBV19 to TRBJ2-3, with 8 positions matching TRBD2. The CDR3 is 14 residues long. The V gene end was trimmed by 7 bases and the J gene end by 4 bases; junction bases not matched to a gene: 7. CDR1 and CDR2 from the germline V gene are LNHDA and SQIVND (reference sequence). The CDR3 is CASKAGAGADTQYF. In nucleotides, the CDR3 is TGTGCCAGTAAGGCGGGAGCGGGAGCAGATACGCAGTATTTT.

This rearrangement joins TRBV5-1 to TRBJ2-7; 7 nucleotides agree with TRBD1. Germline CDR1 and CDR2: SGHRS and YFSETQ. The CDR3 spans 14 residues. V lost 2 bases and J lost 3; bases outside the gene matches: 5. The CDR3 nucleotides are TGCGCCAGCAGCTTACGACAGGGCCTCTACGAGCAGTACTTC. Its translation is CASSLRQGLYEQYF.

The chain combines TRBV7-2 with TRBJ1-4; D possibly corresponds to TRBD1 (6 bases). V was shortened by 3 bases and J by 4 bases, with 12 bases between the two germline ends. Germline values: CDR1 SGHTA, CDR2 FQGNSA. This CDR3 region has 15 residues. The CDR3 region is CASSFHDRFNEKLFF. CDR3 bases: TGTGCCAGCAGCTTTCATGACAGGTTTAATGAAAAACTGTTTTTT.

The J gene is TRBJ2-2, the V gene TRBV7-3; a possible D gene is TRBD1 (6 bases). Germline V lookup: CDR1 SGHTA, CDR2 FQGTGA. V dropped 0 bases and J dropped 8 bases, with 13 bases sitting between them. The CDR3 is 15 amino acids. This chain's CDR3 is CASSLTAGRGGELFF. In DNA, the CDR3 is TGTGCCAGCAGCTTAACCGCGGGCAGGGGAGGGGAGCTGTTTTTT.

The CDR3 DNA sequence: TGTGCCACCAGTGAGTCTAGCGGGAGAGGGTACAATGAGCAGTTCTTC. Translation: CATSESSGRGYNEQFF. This chain uses TRBV24-1 with TRBJ2-1, with 10 bases that match TRBD2. The CDR3 sequence is 16 residues long. V trimming: 4 bases; J trimming: 4 bases; junction bases outside the gene matches: 6. Germline V gene data show CDR1 as KGHDR and CDR2 as SFDVKD.

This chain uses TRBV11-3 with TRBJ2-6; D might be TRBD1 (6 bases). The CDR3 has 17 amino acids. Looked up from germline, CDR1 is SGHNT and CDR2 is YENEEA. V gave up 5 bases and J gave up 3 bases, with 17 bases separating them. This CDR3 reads CASSPGTLGVGANVLTF. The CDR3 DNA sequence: TGTGCCAGCAGCCCCGGGACATTAGGAGTTGGGGCCAACGTCCTGACTTTC.

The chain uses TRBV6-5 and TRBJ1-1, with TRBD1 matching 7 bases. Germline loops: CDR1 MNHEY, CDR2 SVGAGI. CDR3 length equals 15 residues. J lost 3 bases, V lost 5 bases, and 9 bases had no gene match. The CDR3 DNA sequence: TGTGCCAGCAGTCGCCGGGACAGCCCCTACACTGAAGCTTTCTTT. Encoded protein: CASSRRDSPYTEAFF.

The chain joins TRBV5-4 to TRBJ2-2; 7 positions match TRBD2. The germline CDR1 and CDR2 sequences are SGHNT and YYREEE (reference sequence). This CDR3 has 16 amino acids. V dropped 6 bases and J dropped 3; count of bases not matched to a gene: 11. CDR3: CASTIGGTTYTGELFF. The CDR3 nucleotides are TGTGCCAGCACCATCGGGGGGACTACCTACACCGGGGAGCTGTTTTTT. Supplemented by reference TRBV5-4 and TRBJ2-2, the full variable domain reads ETGVTQSPTHLIKTRGQQVTLRCSSQSGHNTVSWYQQALGQGPQFIFQYYREEENGRGNFPPRFSGLQFPNYSSELNVNALELDDSALYLCASTIGGTTYTGELFFGEGSRLTVL.

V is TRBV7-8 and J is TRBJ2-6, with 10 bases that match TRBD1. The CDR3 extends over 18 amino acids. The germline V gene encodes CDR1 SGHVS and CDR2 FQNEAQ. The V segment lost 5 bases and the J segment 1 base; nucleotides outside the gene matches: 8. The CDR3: CASSTRQGARSGANVLTF. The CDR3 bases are TGTGCCAGCAGCACCAGACAGGGGGCGAGGTCTGGGGCCAACGTCCTGACTTTC.

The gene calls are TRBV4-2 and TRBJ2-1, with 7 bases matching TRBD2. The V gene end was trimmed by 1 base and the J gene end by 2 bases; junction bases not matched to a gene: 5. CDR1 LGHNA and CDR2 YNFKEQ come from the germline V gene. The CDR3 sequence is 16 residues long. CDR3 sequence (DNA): TGTGCCAGCAGCCAAGGGCTAGCGGCCCCCTACAATGAGCAGTTCTTC. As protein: CASSQGLAAPYNEQFF.

The CDR3 nucleotides read TGTGCCAGCATTCTAGGGGGGGAGGACACTGAAGCTTTCTTT. Protein: CASILGGEDTEAFF. The V and J genes are TRBV28 and TRBJ1-1, with D perhaps TRBD1 (6 bases). The CDR3 consists of 14 residues. CDR1 is MDHEN and CDR2 is SYDVKM in the germline V gene. The germline V and J ends were trimmed by 7 bases and 3 bases, with 15 bases remaining between them. Full variable domain (rest looked up from reference TRBV28 and TRBJ1-1): DVKVTQSSRYLVKRTGEKVFLECVQDMDHENMFWYRQDPGLGLRLIYFSYDVKMKEKGDIPEGYSVSREKKERFSLILESASTNQTSMYLCASILGGEDTEAFFGQGTRLTVV.